The T cell receptor (beta chain) under discussion was sequenced for a study of blood T cell repertoires in COVID-19. In the original processing: It was from reference gene primer amplification that nucleated cell counts were estimated. The table came from immunoSEQ multiplex PCR; TCRdb's copy has only in-frame clones and leaves some out. V and J calls and clone size are those listed in that table; D and trimming were worked out from the DNA. The repertoire includes 200,000 or so clones, roughly nine tenths of them detected once, and approximately 11% sits in the top ten. V was clipped by 7 bases and J by 4 bases; unmatched bases: 5. Per the germline V gene, CDR1 is SQVTM and CDR2 is ANQGSEA. CDR3 length: 13 amino acids.

The chain joins TRBV29-1 to TRBJ2-7; 12 bases agree with TRBD2. Sequences were obtained from PBMCs or T cells enriched from blood (not recorded which). The sequence was collected from a young man who had recovered from COVID-19. DNA of the CDR3: TGCAGCGCCTCCGGGACTAGCGGGTACGAGCAGTACTTC. Amino acid sequence: CSASGTSGYEQYF.